This T cell receptor beta chain was identified during a study of identical twins. This clonotype has at least ten counts. Antigen unknown. Study findings and constraints: Not following the same donors, the study drew its conclusions from cross-sectional statistical analysis.

V shed 6 bases, J shed 2 bases, and the junction held 5 bases outside the gene matches. This CDR3 comprises 13 residues. Germline loops: CDR1 DFQATT, CDR2 SNEGSKA (reference sequence). Template switching added a universal primer binding site, and final cDNA carried unique molecular identifiers. TCRdb re-called the 5' RACE reads through MiXCR, storing one row per CDR3 protein. Counted here are around 530,000 distinct CDR3 sequences, approximately 16% occurring once; the ten biggest clones make up 0.35% to 0.45%. These data were also reused for a study on yellow fever vaccine responses in identical twins.

V and J are TRBV20-1 and TRBJ1-2; TRBD1 agrees at 8 bases. Sequencing was done on a sample of CD4+ T cells sorted from blood. This clonotype was obtained from a woman under 30 in good health. The CDR3 DNA reads as TGCAGTGCAAGCCGACAGGGGAACTATGGCTACACCTTC. Translation: CSASRQGNYGYTF.